The T cell receptor (beta chain) under discussion was sequenced for a study of T cell repertoires in cytomegalovirus infection (dated by TCRdb to the late 2010s). A note on the overall study: Because public TCR beta signatures pointed to carriage of CMV infection together with the matching HLA type, the HLA type of each donor mattered for the analysis. Here is what the overall study found, with its caveats: The ex vivo response was dominated by HLA-C-restricted CMV-specific TCR beta clonotypes, which also provided the single most frequent clonotype in two of eight donors. Carriers of CMV infection plus the relevant HLA type were discriminated by the cumulative frequency of public TCR beta family members in the study cohort and in an independent approximately 400-donor cohort.

As regards this clonotype: What antigen it recognizes has not been identified. No qualities accompany the bases; no much larger clone lies one base away.

Data came from an Illumina HiSeq 1500. TCRdb applied fastp at Q25 and MiXCR to the public reads, then kept only in-frame beta chains. Records with the same CDR3 protein are collapsed into one entry carrying the most frequent genes and DNA. Present in this sample are approximately 150,000 distinct CDR3 sequences, roughly 15% of which were seen just once. In total, the top ten clones hold roughly 20% of the sample. Between the V and J ends, shortened by 5 bases and 3 bases respectively, the junction contains 17 bases. As encoded in the germline V gene (reference sequence), CDR1 is SEHNR while CDR2 is FQNEAQ. The CDR3 covers 15 residues, taking in both the cysteine and the phenylalanine. Solely the CDR3 DNA is kept, with 45 bases framed from the first base.

This clonotype was sampled from a human donor in good health (CMV status not recorded). Some clones in this sample may be carry-over from other donors' samples. The sequenced material came from CD8+ T cells from PBMCs. The rearranged chain carries TRBV7-9 and TRBJ2-7; the D gene is perhaps TRBD1, on 6 matching bases. The DNA sequence is given as TGTGCCAGCAGCCACAGGGTGGGGGTGAGCTACGAGCAGTACTTC. This yields the protein CASSHRVGVSYEQYF.